One and the same sample provided the 22 T cell receptor beta chains below, sequenced in a study of OX40 agonist ivuxolimab in advanced cancers. TCRdb's table, derived via immunoSEQ multiplex PCR, lists solely in-frame clones and lacks some. The sample contains roughly 83,000 clones, around 84% of which appear only once. The source material was CD4+ or CD8+ T cells sorted from blood, sampled in a trial of the OX40 agonist ivuxolimab. The receptors stem from an adult with an advanced solid tumor such as melanoma, head and neck, liver or kidney cancer.

This CDR3 reads CASSMKGTDYEQYF. The CDR3 DNA sequence: TGTGCCAGTAGTATGAAAGGGACAGACTACGAGCAGTACTTC. V usage is TRBV19 and J usage is TRBJ2-7, with 7 bases matching TRBD1. V shed 3 bases and J 3 bases; nucleotides not matched to a gene: 5. Per the germline V gene, CDR1 is LNHDA and CDR2 is SQIVND (reference sequence). CDR3 length: 14 amino acids.

The gene calls are TRBV2 and TRBJ1-5; 9 bases are shared with TRBD1. Losses at the gene ends were 5 bases for V and 7 bases for J; bases not matched to a gene: 12. The CDR3 consists of 16 residues. Germline V lookup: CDR1 SNHLY, CDR2 FYNNEI. Here the CDR3 DNA reads TGTGCCAGCAGTAGATTGCCCACAGGGGGCGGGCAGCCCCAGCATTTT. Translated, it gives CASSRLPTGGGQPQHF.

Remarks on this clone: The same CDR3 also results from other DNA sequences found in this sample. The CDR3 sequence: CASSVGQGGTDTQYF. For the CDR3, the DNA is TGTGCCAGCAGCGTGGGACAGGGGGGGACAGATACGCAGTATTTT. The V gene is TRBV9, the J gene TRBJ2-3; 11 positions match TRBD1. J gave up 3 bases and V 2 bases, and 2 bases lay outside the gene matches. This CDR3 is 15 amino acids long. CDR1 SGDLS and CDR2 YYNGEE come from the germline V gene.

The chain is built from TRBV29-1 and TRBJ1-1; TRBD1 might be the D (6 bases). Deletions cut 3 bases from V and 10 bases from J, with 12 bases between. The CDR3 runs to 11 residues. CDR1 and CDR2 from the germline V gene are SQVTM and ANQGSEA. The CDR3 protein is CSVDEGEAAFF. In DNA form, the CDR3 reads TGCAGCGTTGATGAGGGGGAGGCAGCTTTCTTT. The complete variable domain, with remaining parts taken from reference TRBV29-1 and TRBJ1-1, reads SAVISQKPSRDICQRGTSLTIQCQVDSQVTMMFWYRQQPGQSLTLIATANQGSEATYESGFVIDKFPISRPNLTFSTLTVSNMSPEDSSIYLCSVDEGEAAFFGQGTRLTVV.

This chain links TRBV7-3 with TRBJ2-7, with TRBD2 as a possible D gene (6 bases). The CDR3 runs 13 residues. Trimming stripped 5 bases from V and 6 bases from J, with 14 bases between. Germline CDR1 and CDR2: SGHTA and FQGTGA. The CDR3 spells CASSRSEGGEQYF. CDR3 in DNA: TGTGCCAGCAGCCGTTCGGAGGGAGGCGAGCAGTACTTC. Using reference TRBV7-3 and TRBJ2-7 for the parts outside the CDR3, the full variable domain is GAGVSQTPSNKVTEKGKYVELRCDPISGHTALYWYRQSLGQGPEFLIYFQGTGAADDSGLPNDRFFAVRPEGSVSTLKIQRTERGDSAVYLCASSRSEGGEQYFGPGTRLTVT.

This chain connects TRBV7-9 to TRBJ2-5; a possible D gene is TRBD2 (6 bases). V lost 5 bases and J lost 2, with 15 bases in between. CDR1 is SEHNR, CDR2 FQNEAQ, per germline (reference sequence). This CDR3 has 15 amino acids. The CDR3 coding sequence is TGTGCCAGCAGCCTCCCTGGCGGGGTACAAGAGACCCAGTACTTC. Protein sequence: CASSLPGGVQETQYF.

The J gene is TRBJ2-1, the V gene TRBV2; perhaps TRBD1 as D (6 bases). V was shortened by 5 bases and J by 7 bases, with 9 bases between the two germline ends. The CDR3 runs to 12 residues. Germline V gene lookup returns CDR1 SNHLY and CDR2 FYNNEI. This chain's CDR3 is CASSMTGNEQFF. For the CDR3, the DNA is TGTGCCAGCAGTATGACAGGTAATGAGCAGTTCTTC.

This clone has only a few counts. This sequence joins TRBV5-1 and TRBJ1-2; a possible D gene is TRBD1 (5 bases). Germline CDR1 is SGHRS and CDR2 is YFSETQ. Trimming cost V 4 bases and J 2 bases, with 15 bases left between them. The CDR3 spans 15 residues. CDR3 DNA sequence: TGCGCCAGCAGCCCGCGGGGGGACCTAAACTATGGCTACACCTTC. This sequence encodes CASSPRGDLNYGYTF.

The rearrangement joins TRBV7-2 to TRBJ1-5, with D unclear. The CDR3 consists of 13 residues. Trimming removed 5 bases from V and 4 bases from J, with 9 bases in between. Germline V lookup: CDR1 SGHTA, CDR2 FQGNSA. The CDR3 DNA sequence: TGTGCCAGCAGCCCACAGAGGAATCAGCCCCAGCATTTT. Translation gives CASSPQRNQPQHF.

The V and J genes are TRBV27 and TRBJ2-2, with 8 bases aligning to TRBD1. The CDR3 is 16 residues long. Germline CDR1 MNHEY, CDR2 SMNVEV (reference sequence). J lost 6 bases, V lost 2 bases, and 8 bases had no gene match. The chain's CDR3 is CASSLSTGGFAGELFF. As DNA, the CDR3 is TGTGCCAGCAGTTTAAGTACAGGGGGTTTCGCCGGGGAGCTGTTTTTT.

Only a few counts were recorded for this clone. The chain couples TRBV7-3 to TRBJ1-2; unclear D gene. Germline-derived CDR1 and CDR2 are SGHTA and FQGTGA. The CDR3 runs to 13 residues. V was trimmed by 2 bases and J by 4 bases, leaving 8 bases between them. CDR3 protein: CASSLGDSYGYTF. CDR3 nucleotides: TGTGCCAGCAGCTTAGGGGATTCCTATGGCTACACCTTC.

This chain joins TRBV27 and TRBJ1-5; D is ambiguous. The CDR3 extends over 13 amino acids. V lost 6 bases and J 3 bases, leaving 9 bases between the germline ends. The germline V gene encodes CDR1 MNHEY and CDR2 SMNVEV (reference sequence). As DNA, the CDR3 is TGTGCCAGCAGGCCCCAGATCAATCAGCCCCAGCATTTT. This sequence encodes CASRPQINQPQHF.

The chain employs TRBV28 and TRBJ2-5; D might be TRBD2 (5 bases). The CDR3 runs 15 residues. Germline V CDR1 and CDR2: MDHEN, SYDVKM. V gave up 3 bases and J gave up 3 bases, with 14 bases separating them. CDR3 nucleotides: TGTGCCAGCAGTTTCCGGGGTCACGAGAAAGAGACCCAGTACTTC. It encodes CASSFRGHEKETQYF.

This chain connects TRBV7-6 to TRBJ1-5; weak D call: TRBD1 (5 bases). This CDR3 spans 16 amino acids. The germline CDR1 and CDR2 sequences are SGHVS and FNYEAQ. Deletions cut 1 base from V and 0 bases from J, with 10 bases between. The CDR3 protein is CASSLVGAYSNQPQHF. In nucleotides, the CDR3 is TGTGCCAGCAGCTTAGTCGGGGCTTATAGCAATCAGCCCCAGCATTTT.

The chain is built from TRBV7-2 and TRBJ1-1; D possibly corresponds to TRBD1 (5 bases). V shed 5 bases and J shed 4 bases, with 11 bases lying between them. This CDR3 is 13 amino acids long. The germline CDR1 and CDR2 sequences are SGHTA and FQGNSA. CDR3 amino acids: CASSLRELTEAFF. The CDR3 DNA follows: TGTGCCAGCAGCCTCAGGGAGCTCACTGAAGCTTTCTTT.

The rearrangement links TRBV6-5 to TRBJ1-1, with TRBD1 as a possible D gene (6 bases). From germline, CDR1 is MNHEY and CDR2 SVGAGI. The CDR3 totals 13 residues. V dropped 7 bases and J dropped 5 bases, with 14 bases sitting between them. In nucleotides, the CDR3 is TGTGCCAGCAATTTCGACAGGTATACTGAAGCTTTCTTT. Its protein is CASNFDRYTEAFF.

The CDR3 loop is CAWARLSGELFF. The DNA for the CDR3 is TGTGCCTGGGCTAGACTGTCCGGGGAGCTGTTTTTT. The chain combines TRBV30 with TRBJ2-2; D not certain. CDR3 size: 12 residues. Trimming cost V 5 bases and J 6 bases, with 10 bases left between them. The germline V gene has CDR1 GTSNPN and CDR2 SVGIG (reference sequence).

J is TRBJ1-1 and V is TRBV7-2; D uncertain. The ends were cut back, 2 bases at V and 0 bases at J, with 7 bases in the middle. Germline lookup yields CDR1 SGHTA and CDR2 FQGNSA. The CDR3 is made up of 14 amino acids. The CDR3: CASSLIGLNTEAFF. The DNA of the CDR3 is TGTGCCAGCAGCTTAATCGGCCTGAACACTGAAGCTTTCTTT.

This chain connects TRBV7-9 to TRBJ2-7; D is perhaps TRBD1 (6 bases). The V end was cut by 1 base, the J end by 7 bases, with 8 bases between. The CDR3 loop spans 12 amino acids. CDR1 and CDR2 (germline): SEHNR, FQNEAQ (reference sequence). The CDR3 reads CASSLGGGEQYF. For the CDR3, the DNA is TGTGCCAGCAGCTTAGGAGGGGGTGAGCAGTACTTC.

V and J are TRBV4-1 and TRBJ2-7; TRBD1 might be the D (5 bases). Trimming took off 4 bases at V and 5 bases at J, with 15 bases between the two ends. The germline CDR1 and CDR2 sequences are MGHRA and YSYEKL. This CDR3 has 14 amino acids. CDR3 DNA: TGCGCCAGCAGCCCCACCGTGGCCAGGGACGAGCAGTACTTC. Its translation: CASSPTVARDEQYF.

The J gene is TRBJ1-4, the V gene TRBV4-1; D not certain. Germline V CDR1 and CDR2: MGHRA, YSYEKL. The V and J ends lost 5 bases and 0 bases respectively, with 16 bases between them. The CDR3 is made up of 17 amino acids. Here the CDR3 DNA reads TGCGCCAGCAGCTCGGGTGTGGGTGCAGCAACTAATGAAAAACTGTTTTTT. It yields the protein CASSSGVGAATNEKLFF.

The chain carries TRBV9 and TRBJ2-1, with 10 bases lining up with TRBD2. The germline gives CDR1 SGDLS, CDR2 YYNGEE. The CDR3 is made up of 19 amino acids. V was clipped by 0 bases and J by 0 bases; unmatched bases: 9. CDR3 protein: CASSVGLAGVSSSYNEQFF. In DNA form, the CDR3 reads TGTGCCAGCAGCGTAGGGCTAGCGGGAGTGTCGAGCTCCTACAATGAGCAGTTCTTC.